This T cell receptor beta chain was observed in a study of blood T cell repertoires in COVID-19. On the study more broadly: The origin of the acute and convalescent COVID-19 samples was the United States, Italy and Spain.

In this sample, this clone turned up a few times. As originally analysed: Estimation of nucleated cell counts was performed using reference gene primer amplification. Clones were read by immunoSEQ multiplex PCR, and TCRdb kept only the in-frame ones, dropping some. The V and J calls and the clone size are those of that table, but D and trimming were determined from the DNA. This table has 250,000 to 300,000 clones, over 70% appearing once. The specimen was peripheral blood. The clonotype was recovered from a man aged 80 or over with acute or convalescent COVID-19.

The CDR3 loop is CASKLTAGGAGELFF. The CDR3 DNA reads TGTGCCAGCAAACTCACGGCGGGAGGTGCCGGGGAGCTGTTTTTT. The chain couples TRBV28 to TRBJ2-2; 8 bases are a match to TRBD2. Germline V lookup: CDR1 MDHEN, CDR2 SYDVKM. This CDR3 spans 15 amino acids. V was pared by 7 bases and J by 6 bases, with 10 bases of the junction left unmatched.